Following are 17 T cell receptor beta chains from one sample sequenced in a study of cytomegalovirus exposure and HLA in healthy donors. PCR used 60 Vbeta primers and 13 Jbeta primers. Profiling relied on immunoSEQ multiplex PCR, and the TCRdb table lists in-frame clones only, not all of them. The table includes approximately 150,000 clones, roughly 80% detected once. Sample: PBMCs. These receptors originate from a man aged 18 to 29 in good health and CMV-seropositive.

This clone has more than one count but fewer than ten. This chain joins TRBV7-2 and TRBJ2-5, with D unclear. V was pared by 0 bases and J by 4 bases, with 9 bases between. The CDR3 length is 14 residues. Germline CDR1 and CDR2: SGHTA and FQGNSA. Here the CDR3 DNA reads TGTGCCAGCAGCTTAGCGTTTCGAGGAGAGACCCAGTACTTC. Amino acid sequence: CASSLAFRGETQYF.

Points on this clone: One junction end disagrees with the germline gene, perhaps due to a read error. V usage is TRBV19 and J usage is TRBJ2-2; weak D call: TRBD1 (6 bases). Germline loops: CDR1 LNHDA, CDR2 SQIVND (reference sequence). The CDR3 is 16 amino acids. The CDR3 spells CACSTLRDINTGELFF. The CDR3 DNA sequence: TGTGCCTGTAGTACCTTACGGGACATTAACACCGGGGAGCTGTTTTTT.

The rearrangement joins TRBV19 to TRBJ1-3; D is undetermined. The CDR3 has 14 amino acids. Trimming stripped 5 bases from V and 0 bases from J, with 8 bases between. Germline lookup yields CDR1 LNHDA and CDR2 SQIVND (reference sequence). This chain's CDR3 is CASSVQNSGNTIYF. CDR3 sequence (DNA): TGTGCCAGTAGTGTGCAGAACTCTGGAAACACCATATATTTT.

In its sample, this clone was seen once. V is TRBV6-5 and J is TRBJ1-2, with TRBD1 matching over 9 bases. The length of the CDR3 is 15 residues. Germline V gene sequence: CDR1 MNHEY, CDR2 SVGAGI. V shed 3 bases, J shed 8 bases, and the junction held 10 bases outside the gene matches. CDR3 DNA sequence: TGTGCCAGCAGTTATGATTTAGGGACAGGGTCCGGCTACACCTTC. This encodes CASSYDLGTGSGYTF.

V is TRBV28 and J is TRBJ2-3; D is possibly TRBD1 (5 bases). Germline assignment: CDR1 MDHEN and CDR2 SYDVKM. V dropped 8 bases and J dropped 0 bases, with 9 bases sitting between them. There are 13 residues in the CDR3. The DNA of the CDR3 is TGTGCCAGCCGCGACAGAAGCACAGATACGCAGTATTTT. Encoded protein: CASRDRSTDTQYF.

The chain couples TRBV28 to TRBJ2-2, with a tentative D call TRBD1 (5 bases). Germline V gives CDR1 MDHEN, CDR2 SYDVKM. The CDR3 loop spans 14 amino acids. V dropped 2 bases and J dropped 10 bases, with 14 bases sitting between them. Written as DNA, the CDR3 is TGTGCCAGCAGTTTACGCCGGACACCCCAGGAGCTGTTTTTT. It yields the protein CASSLRRTPQELFF.

This clone came up a few times. V usage is TRBV7-6 and J usage is TRBJ2-5; 16 bases are shared with TRBD2. CDR1 is SGHVS, CDR2 FNYEAQ, per germline. The CDR3 runs to 17 residues. V shed 3 bases, J shed 2 bases, and the junction held 3 bases outside the gene matches. CDR3 bases: TGTGCCAGCAGCTTGGCGGGACTAGCGGGAGGGCAAGAGACCCAGTACTTC. Encoded protein: CASSLAGLAGGQETQYF.

The table lists this clone with a few counts. The rearrangement joins TRBV11-2 to TRBJ2-7; D possibly corresponds to TRBD1 (6 bases). V was cut by 1 base and J by 7 bases, with 14 bases left in between. This CDR3 has 14 residues. The germline V gene has CDR1 SGHAT and CDR2 FQNNGV. The DNA for the CDR3 is TGTGCCAGCAGCTTAGTGGACAGACCAGGGGAGCAGTACTTC. Residues: CASSLVDRPGEQYF.

The chain is built from TRBV4-2 and TRBJ2-7; 9 bases agree with TRBD2. CDR3 length: 16 residues. The germline CDR1 and CDR2 sequences are LGHNA and YNFKEQ. Unmatched junction bases numbered 11, after V lost 3 bases and J lost 5 bases. The CDR3 is CASSQGIAGVFDEQYF. The CDR3 region has the DNA TGTGCCAGCAGCCAGGGGATAGCGGGAGTCTTCGACGAGCAGTACTTC.

This clone has only one observation. At one of its ends the junction is not consistent with the germline gene, which may arise from a read error. The chain links TRBV28 to TRBJ1-2; TRBD1 aligns across 9 bases. There are 14 residues in the CDR3. Germline V CDR1 and CDR2: MDHEN, SYDVKM. DNA for the CDR3: TGTGCCAGCAGTTCCTACAGGGGGCGGGGTGGCTACCCCTTC. Its translation: CASSSYRGRGGYPF.

This chain uses TRBV7-3 with TRBJ2-3; possibly TRBD1 for D (6 bases). This CDR3 comprises 15 residues. Per the germline V gene, CDR1 is SGHTA and CDR2 is FQGTGA. The V and J ends lost 1 base and 2 bases respectively, with 10 bases between them. CDR3 nucleotides: TGTGCCAGCAGCTTAAATACAGGGTTCACAGATACGCAGTATTTT. Translating it yields CASSLNTGFTDTQYF.

The CDR3: CASSGRGWGSGLNEQFF. For the CDR3, the DNA is TGTGCCAGCAGCGGAAGGGGGTGGGGGAGTGGACTTAATGAGCAGTTCTTC. V usage is TRBV7-9 and J usage is TRBJ2-1; D perhaps matches TRBD1 (6 bases). The CDR3 has 17 residues. Looked up from germline, CDR1 is SEHNR and CDR2 is FQNEAQ (reference sequence). Trimming stripped 5 bases from V and 7 bases from J, with 24 bases between.

The chain couples TRBV25-1 to TRBJ2-1; the D is unclear. The germline gives CDR1 MGHDK, CDR2 SYGVNS. The CDR3 is 13 amino acids. V was trimmed by 8 bases and J by 12 bases, leaving 20 bases between them. Written as DNA, the CDR3 is TGTGCCAGCTCACTACCCAATCCGATCCTGCAGTTCTTC. This gives the protein CASSLPNPILQFF.

On this clone: Germline is not matched at one junction end, which may reflect a read error. The chain employs TRBV9 and TRBJ1-2; no reliable D call. The length of the CDR3 is 13 residues. CDR1 is SGDLS, CDR2 YYNGEE, per germline. CDR3 coding DNA: TGTGCCAGCAGCGCTGACGGGAACTATGGCTACCCCTTC. Amino acids: CASSADGNYGYPF.

This chain joins TRBV29-1 and TRBJ2-7, with TRBD2 as a possible D gene (6 bases). The CDR3 loop spans 12 amino acids. The ends were cut back, 5 bases at V and 4 bases at J, with 12 bases in the middle. Germline loops: CDR1 SQVTM, CDR2 ANQGSEA. Here the CDR3 reads CSVLAGKYEQYF. The CDR3 coding sequence is TGCAGCGTTTTGGCGGGAAAGTACGAGCAGTACTTC.

The rearrangement links TRBV2 to TRBJ1-5; 7 positions agree with TRBD1. Germline V lookup: CDR1 SNHLY, CDR2 FYNNEI. The ends lost 6 bases at V and 5 bases at J; junction bases unmatched: 10. The CDR3 has 15 residues. The CDR3 DNA reads as TGTGCCAGCAGGTACACGGGACAGACTTATCAGCCCCAGCATTTT. It is translated as CASRYTGQTYQPQHF.

Turning to this clone: Its ends do not fully match the called genes, so a read error is possible. This chain joins TRBV7-7 and TRBJ2-7; 14 nucleotides line up with TRBD2. The CDR3 length is 15 residues. Germline loops: CDR1 SSHAT, CDR2 FNYEAQ (reference sequence). CDR3 protein: CASSTGLAGGSEQYF. DNA of the CDR3: TGTGCTAGCAGCACAGGACTAGCGGGAGGTTCCGAGCAGTACTTC.